What follows describes a single TCR beta chain. Its antigen is still unknown. Assay used: immunoSEQ multiplex PCR; TCRdb lists only in-frame clones, some missing. Altogether about 84,000 clones are present, 82% being singletons, with the ten largest covering 9.5%. This sample was included in a study of PD-L1 blockade in urothelial cancer. About the research overall: Patients went on atezolizumab at some point between 2013 and 2015, receiving 1,200 mg intravenously every 3 weeks. Samples of blood were analyzed 3 weeks (second dose) and 6 weeks after treatment start.

All patients handed over anywhere from 1 to 8 samples, pretreatment and on-treatment. Study-wide results and caveats: Patients with below-median pretreatment blood clonality survived longer.

With 5 bases removed from V and 0 bases from J, the gap between germline ends came to 8 bases. Germline values: CDR1 SGHTA, CDR2 FQGNSA. This CDR3 spans 14 amino acids. The source was PBMCs, collected around atezolizumab (anti-PD-L1) treatment. This TCR was recovered from a man aged 70 or older with urothelial cancer. The chain employs TRBV7-2 and TRBJ2-1; D not certain. CDR3 DNA: TGTGCCAGCAGCAAGCCGGGCTCCTACAATGAGCAGTTCTTC. Its protein is CASSKPGSYNEQFF.